The 14 T cell receptor beta chains given below trace back to one sample, sequenced in a study of blood T cell repertoires in COVID-19. Some clones are missing from TCRdb's copy, which holds only in-frame ones; the method was immunoSEQ multiplex PCR. This table holds some 220,000 clones, about 80% found once. Sequenced input: PBMCs or T cells enriched from blood (not recorded which). The receptor source for this set is a middle-aged woman with acute COVID-19.

The CDR3 loop is CASRGTQETQYF. CDR3 DNA sequence: TGTGCCAGCAGGGGGACACAAGAGACCCAGTACTTC. The rearrangement joins TRBV7-9 to TRBJ2-5; a weak D match, TRBD1 (6 bases). V lost 6 bases and J 2 bases, leaving 7 bases between the germline ends. Germline assignment: CDR1 SEHNR and CDR2 FQNEAQ (reference sequence). The CDR3 is made up of 12 amino acids.

V is TRBV28 and J is TRBJ2-7; TRBD2 matches at 12 bases. V shed 3 bases and J 5 bases; nucleotides not matched to a gene: 11. Germline V gene data show CDR1 as MDHEN and CDR2 as SYDVKM. The CDR3 consists of 17 residues. CDR3 in amino acids: CASSFLRLAGGIHEQYF. The CDR3 nucleotides are TGTGCCAGCAGTTTCCTGCGGCTAGCGGGAGGGATCCACGAGCAGTACTTC.

The V gene is TRBV7-6, the J gene TRBJ1-1, with no clear D. V shed 6 bases and J shed 7 bases, with 15 bases lying between them. The CDR3 contains 13 residues. Germline V gene sequence: CDR1 SGHVS, CDR2 FNYEAQ. CDR3 DNA sequence: TGTGCCAGCAGGCTCAGCGGGAGTGATGAAGCTTTCTTT. It is translated as CASRLSGSDEAFF. The variable domain in full, completed from reference TRBV7-6 and TRBJ1-1, reads GAGVSQSPRYKVTKRGQDVALRCDPISGHVSLYWYRQALGQGPEFLTYFNYEAQQDKSGLPNDRFSAERPEGSISTLTIQRTEQRDSAMYRCASRLSGSDEAFFGQGTRLTVV.

The chain is built from TRBV11-2 and TRBJ2-5; maybe TRBD1 (8 bases). Per germline, CDR1 SGHAT and CDR2 FQNNGV. The CDR3 has 13 amino acids. Trimming took 8 bases from V and 4 from J, leaving 14 bases between them. DNA for the CDR3: TGTGCCAGCGGTAACAGGGGGGGAGAGACCCAGTACTTC. Protein sequence: CASGNRGGETQYF.

The gene calls are TRBV29-1 and TRBJ2-7, with TRBD2 matching over 7 bases. The length of the CDR3 is 13 residues. V lost 4 bases and J lost 7; bases outside the gene matches: 10. Germline V gives CDR1 SQVTM, CDR2 ANQGSEA. The CDR3 DNA sequence: TGCAGCGTTGGGGGGACTAATGGTCGGGAGCAGTACTTC. It codes for CSVGGTNGREQYF.

V and J are TRBV7-9 and TRBJ2-7; 12 bases line up with TRBD1. The CDR3 contains 16 residues. The V segment lost 4 bases and the J segment 4 bases; nucleotides outside the gene matches: 8. CDR1 and CDR2 (germline): SEHNR, FQNEAQ (reference sequence). The CDR3 sequence is CASSSITGQGAYEQYF. The CDR3 nucleotides are TGTGCCAGCAGCTCCATTACGGGACAGGGGGCTTACGAGCAGTACTTC. The full variable domain, with the rest looked up from reference TRBV7-9 and TRBJ2-7, is DTGVSQNPRHKITKRGQNVTFRCDPISEHNRLYWYRQTLGQGPEFLTYFQNEAQLEKSRLLSDRFSAERPKGSFSTLEIQRTEQGDSAMYLCASSSITGQGAYEQYFGPGTRLTVT.

V gene TRBV7-9 combines with J gene TRBJ2-6; no reliable D call. Germline values: CDR1 SEHNR, CDR2 FQNEAQ (reference sequence). The CDR3 extends over 15 amino acids. Trimming stripped 3 bases from V and 0 bases from J, with 6 bases between. The CDR3 nucleotides read TGTGCCAGCAGCTTTACGGTCTCTGGGGCCAACGTCCTGACTTTC. This translates into CASSFTVSGANVLTF.

This chain connects TRBV11-1 to TRBJ2-5, with TRBD2 as a possible D gene (5 bases). This CDR3 spans 13 amino acids. Germline V gene lookup returns CDR1 SGHAT and CDR2 FQDESV (reference sequence). V lost 5 bases and J 10 bases, leaving 17 bases between the germline ends. The CDR3 spells CASSPGSLVSQYF. CDR3 in DNA: TGTGCCAGCAGCCCGGGGTCCCTCGTGAGCCAGTACTTC.

The genes are TRBV28 and TRBJ1-5, with a possible D match to TRBD1 (5 bases). The CDR3 covers 14 residues. V was pared by 1 base and J by 1 base, with 5 bases between. Germline values: CDR1 MDHEN, CDR2 SYDVKM. The CDR3 DNA reads as TGTGCCAGCAGTTTATCAGGGAGCAATCAGCCCCAGCATTTT. Residues: CASSLSGSNQPQHF.

This clone turned up a few times. This chain connects TRBV6-1 to TRBJ2-5; 9 bases match TRBD2. With V trimmed by 4 bases and J by 5 bases, 5 bases remained unmatched. The CDR3 runs to 14 residues. Per germline, CDR1 MNHNS and CDR2 SASEGT. CDR3 residues: CASSGAGGEETQYF. In DNA, the CDR3 is TGTGCCAGCAGTGGAGCGGGGGGTGAGGAGACCCAGTACTTC.

The DNA of the CDR3 is TGTGCCAGCAGTTACTCGTCGGTTGGGCAATACATGAACACTGAAGCTTTCTTT. It encodes CASSYSSVGQYMNTEAFF. V and J are TRBV6-2 or TRBV6-3 and TRBJ1-1; D not resolved. V was shortened by 0 bases and J by 0 bases, with 17 bases between the two germline ends. The germline gives CDR1 MNHEY, CDR2 SVGEGT. The CDR3 has 18 amino acids.

The chain recombines TRBV18 with TRBJ2-7; D may be TRBD2 (5 bases). This CDR3 contains 15 residues. The V gene's germline CDR1 is KGHSH and CDR2 LQKENI. V was cut by 6 bases and J by 3 bases, with 18 bases left in between. CDR3 in DNA: TGTGCCAGCTCCGAGAGGGAATCAGGCCGCTACGAGCAGTACTTC. It encodes CASSERESGRYEQYF. Drawing the rest from reference TRBV18 and TRBJ2-7, the complete variable domain is NAGVMQNPRHLVRRRGQEARLRCSPMKGHSHVYWYRQLPEEGLKFMVYLQKENIIDESGMPKERFSAEFPKEGPSILRIQQVVRGDSAAYFCASSERESGRYEQYFGPGTRLTVT.

The chain carries TRBV28 and TRBJ2-1; D is uncertain. CDR3 length: 11 amino acids. V was cut by 6 bases and J by 7 bases, with 7 bases left in between. Germline V lookup: CDR1 MDHEN, CDR2 SYDVKM. CDR3 sequence: CASRALNEQFF. The CDR3 DNA reads TGTGCCAGCAGGGCCTTAAATGAGCAGTTCTTC. The full variable domain, rest sourced from reference TRBV28 and TRBJ2-1, is DVKVTQSSRYLVKRTGEKVFLECVQDMDHENMFWYRQDPGLGLRLIYFSYDVKMKEKGDIPEGYSVSREKKERFSLILESASTNQTSMYLCASRALNEQFFGPGTRLTVL.

The V gene is TRBV10-3, the J gene TRBJ1-2; 7 positions agree with TRBD1. Germline CDR1 ENHRY, CDR2 SYGVKD. The CDR3 totals 13 residues. J gave up 6 bases and V 6 bases, and 7 bases lay outside the gene matches. The DNA of the CDR3 is TGTGCCATCAGAAGACAGGGTACGGATGGCTACACCTTC. Its translation: CAIRRQGTDGYTF.